Each of the 3 T cell receptor beta chains below was sequenced from the same sample in a study of long-term antiretroviral therapy in people with HIV. They ran version v3.0 of the immunoSEQ assay at survey level. Some clones are missing from TCRdb's copy, which holds only in-frame ones; the method was immunoSEQ multiplex PCR. In the table there are about 3,300 clones, approximately 91% of which are singletons. The specimen comprised unsorted PBMCs, sampled 0.3 years after starting antiretroviral therapy. These receptors were obtained from a woman aged 45 to 65 with HIV.

This chain links TRBV6-5 with TRBJ2-3; D gene unclear. The germline V and J ends were trimmed by 0 bases and 0 bases, with 10 bases remaining between them. Germline V CDR1 and CDR2: MNHEY, SVGAGI. The CDR3 extends over 16 amino acids. The CDR3, as DNA: TGTGCCAGCAGTTACTCTGGACCACCTAGCACAGATACGCAGTATTTT. Translation: CASSYSGPPSTDTQYF.

The rearrangement links TRBV14 to TRBJ2-5, with 10 positions matching TRBD1. Germline CDR1 is SGHDN and CDR2 is FVKESK. V shed 3 bases, J shed 5 bases, and the junction held 3 bases outside the gene matches. The CDR3 spans 14 residues. CDR3 in amino acids: CASSQTGGWETQYF. The CDR3 DNA is TGTGCCAGCAGCCAGACAGGGGGCTGGGAGACCCAGTACTTC.

The genes are TRBV9 and TRBJ2-5; 8 bases are shared with TRBD2. Trimming cost V 0 bases and J 4 bases; bases outside gene matches: 2. Germline loops: CDR1 SGDLS, CDR2 YYNGEE. The CDR3 sequence is 14 residues long. CDR3 bases: TGTGCCAGCAGCGTAGGTCTAGCGGGAGAGACCCAGTACTTC. This codes for CASSVGLAGETQYF.